This passage covers 5 T cell receptor beta chains from one sample sequenced in a study of T cells expressing NK-cell markers. Reanalyzing the 5' RACE reads, TCRdb keeps one entry per CDR3 protein, without DNA. In all, the sample yields fewer than 550,000 distinct CDR3 sequences. The sequencing sample was made of blood T cells: a sorted CD56 or NKG2C T cell subset, CD4+ or CD8+ T cells, or bulk PBMC T cells (not recorded which). Receptors were obtained from a woman aged 45-65 years in good health.

The chain links TRBV4-2 to TRBJ2-3. The CDR3 consists of 15 residues. CDR1 and CDR2 from the germline V gene are LGHNA and YNFKEQ. The CDR3 protein is CASSQVQIRTDTQYF.

The rearrangement links TRBV25-1 to TRBJ2-5; the D call of TRBD2 rests on TCRdb alone, since no DNA is present to check it. CDR1 is MGHDK and CDR2 is SYGVNS in the germline V gene. CDR3 length: 17 amino acids. CDR3 sequence reads: CASSEWNPGPGGETQYF.

This chain uses TRBV12-3 or TRBV12-4 with TRBJ2-3. The CDR3 is 11 residues long. The CDR3: CASSSVGPQYF.

The chain couples TRBV14 to TRBJ2-2; no DNA is available, so the TRBD2 call from TCRdb remains unchecked. The germline V gene has CDR1 SGHDN and CDR2 FVKESK. This CDR3 spans 15 amino acids. CDR3 sequence: CASSQGGRGTGELFF. Supplemented by reference TRBV14 and TRBJ2-2, the full variable domain reads EAGVTQFPSHSVIEKGQTVTLRCDPISGHDNLYWYRRVMGKEIKFLLHFVKESKQDESGMPNNRFLAERTGGTYSTLKVQPAELEDSGVYFCASSQGGRGTGELFFGEGSRLTVL.

This chain links TRBV7-8 with TRBJ1-6. The V gene's germline CDR1 is SGHVS and CDR2 FQNEAQ. This CDR3 is built from 15 residues. CDR3 protein: CASRTDYGENSPLHF.